The 7 T cell receptor beta chains below come from one sample, sequenced in a study of OX40 agonist ivuxolimab in advanced cancers. The library was prepared using the immunoSEQ multiplex PCR assay. Sourced from immuneACCESS, this table was stored by TCRdb with only in-frame sequences that have V and J called. A share of the clones is absent; for the studies checked, an unresolved V gene accounts for under half, and the remainder has no known explanation. Within this sample are about 61,000 clones, with approximately 77% of them counted one time only. Less than 0.55% of the sample belongs to the ten largest clones. The sequencing here drew on CD4+ or CD8+ T cells sorted from blood, taken in a trial of the OX40 agonist ivuxolimab. The receptors derive from an adult with an advanced solid tumor such as melanoma, head and neck, liver or kidney cancer.

V gene TRBV6-6 combines with J gene TRBJ1-1; D remains ambiguous. The V gene's germline CDR1 is MNHNY and CDR2 SVGAGI (reference sequence). V lost 6 bases, J lost 3 bases, and 11 bases lay in between. CDR3 length: 13 amino acids. The CDR3 DNA reads as TGTGCCAGCAGCTCACCGGGGTACACTGAAGCTTTCTTT. Translating gives CASSSPGYTEAFF.

The CDR3, as DNA: TGTGCCAGTAGGATGGGGTACAGGGGCGATCAGCCCCAGCATTTT. It yields the protein CASRMGYRGDQPQHF. J is TRBJ1-5 and V is TRBV19, with 7 bases lining up with TRBD1. CDR1 is LNHDA and CDR2 is SQIVND in the germline V gene (reference sequence). The CDR3 runs to 15 residues. V shed 6 bases and J 5 bases; nucleotides not matched to a gene: 10. The full variable domain, with the rest looked up from reference TRBV19 and TRBJ1-5, is DGGITQSPKYLFRKEGQNVTLSCEQNLNHDAMYWYRQDPGQGLRLIYYSQIVNDFQKGDIAEGYSVSREKKESFPLTVTSAQKNPTAFYLCASRMGYRGDQPQHFGDGTRLSIL.

The V and J genes are TRBV10-2 and TRBJ2-5; either TRBD1 or TRBD2 may supply D (5 bases each). Germline V gene lookup returns CDR1 WSHSY and CDR2 SAAADI. This CDR3 has 15 residues. V lost 4 bases to trimming and J lost 5 bases, with 17 bases between them. The CDR3 loop is CASSAGAAVGETQYF. CDR3 DNA: TGCGCCAGCAGTGCCGGGGCAGCAGTCGGTGAGACCCAGTACTTC.

The rearrangement joins TRBV28 to TRBJ2-5; the D gene is possibly TRBD1 (6 bases). Trimming left V 3 bases short and J 7 bases short, with 12 bases between. This CDR3 is built from 13 residues. Looked up from germline, CDR1 is MDHEN and CDR2 is SYDVKM. The CDR3 here is CASSLGARGTQYF. In DNA, the CDR3 is TGTGCCAGCAGTTTGGGGGCTCGAGGGACCCAGTACTTC.

This clone was recorded a few times. Other nucleotide sequences in the sample specify the same CDR3. The chain uses TRBV29-1 and TRBJ1-1; D is ambiguous. This CDR3 contains 12 residues. Trimming removed 3 bases from V and 5 bases from J, with 10 bases in between. Germline lookup yields CDR1 SQVTM and CDR2 ANQGSEA. The CDR3 DNA reads as TGCAGCGTTGATTTTGTGGGGACTGAAGCTTTCTTT. Its translation is CSVDFVGTEAFF. Based on the CDR3 plus reference TRBV29-1 and TRBJ1-1, the full variable domain is SAVISQKPSRDICQRGTSLTIQCQVDSQVTMMFWYRQQPGQSLTLIATANQGSEATYESGFVIDKFPISRPNLTFSTLTVSNMSPEDSSIYLCSVDFVGTEAFFGQGTRLTVV.

The chain links TRBV5-1 to TRBJ1-1, with 7 positions matching TRBD1. In germline, CDR1 is SGHRS, CDR2 YFSETQ. V shed 0 bases and J 6 bases; nucleotides not matched to a gene: 8. CDR3 size: 15 residues. This CDR3 is CASSLAMTGRAEAFF. In DNA form, the CDR3 reads TGCGCCAGCAGCTTGGCGATGACAGGGAGGGCTGAAGCTTTCTTT.

The rearrangement joins TRBV11-1 to TRBJ1-1; D is uncertain. Germline V CDR1 and CDR2: SGHAT, FQDESV (reference sequence). The V and J ends lost 3 bases and 6 bases respectively, with 11 bases between them. This CDR3 spans 13 amino acids. CDR3 protein: CASSFILGAEAFF. CDR3 DNA sequence: TGTGCCAGCAGCTTCATCCTCGGGGCTGAAGCTTTCTTT.